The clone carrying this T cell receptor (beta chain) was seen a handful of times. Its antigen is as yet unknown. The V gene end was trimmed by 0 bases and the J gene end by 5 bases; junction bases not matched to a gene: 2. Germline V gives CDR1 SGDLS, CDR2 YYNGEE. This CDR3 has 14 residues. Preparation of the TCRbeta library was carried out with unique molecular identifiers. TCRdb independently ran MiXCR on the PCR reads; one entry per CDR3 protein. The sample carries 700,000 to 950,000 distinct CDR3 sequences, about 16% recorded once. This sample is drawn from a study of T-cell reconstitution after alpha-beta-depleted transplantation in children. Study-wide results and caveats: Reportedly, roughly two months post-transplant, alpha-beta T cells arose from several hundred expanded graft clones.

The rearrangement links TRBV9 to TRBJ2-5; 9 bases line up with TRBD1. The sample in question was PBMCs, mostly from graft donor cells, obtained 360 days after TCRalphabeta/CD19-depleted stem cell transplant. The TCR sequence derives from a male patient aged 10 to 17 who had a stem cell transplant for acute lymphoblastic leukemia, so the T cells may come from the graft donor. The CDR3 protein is CASSVGTGVETQYF. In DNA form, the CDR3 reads TGTGCCAGCAGCGTAGGGACAGGGGTGGAGACCCAGTACTTC.